The sequence of this T cell receptor beta chain was determined in a study of T cells after yellow fever vaccination. Study in general: Fractions containing few cells were prepared with SMART-Seq v4 Ultra Low Input.

The study's findings and limits: A small share of clonotypes appeared in both CD4 and CD8 compartments. Abundant clonotypes from the bulk population could contaminate FACS-sorted repertoires.

This clonotype was found a few times. Its antigen is unknown. MiXCR was run by TCRdb on the 5' RACE reads, yielding one entry per CDR3 protein. The table records approximately 510,000 distinct CDR3 sequences, 20% to 25% of them present only once. The sequence was collected from a man younger than 35 who received the YFV17D yellow fever vaccine. The material sequenced was PBMCs, taken 21 days after the first yellow fever vaccination.

CDR3 bases: TGCAGCCTGATAGGGGGAAGGCGCTCCTACAATGAGCAGTTCTTC. Translation gives CSLIGGRRSYNEQFF. The rearrangement uses TRBV20-1 and TRBJ2-1; weak D call: TRBD1 (6 bases). The CDR3 spans 15 residues. CDR1 and CDR2 from the germline V gene are DFQATT and SNEGSKA (reference sequence).